This T cell receptor beta chain was documented in a study of beta chain features in type 1 diabetes. Every isolated RNA sample was fully reverse transcribed, so sequencing captured expressed TCRB transcripts. The method was immunoSEQ multiplex PCR; TCRdb's version includes in-frame clones alone and lacks a portion of them. The table shows approximately 380,000 clones, with roughly 15% occurring only once. Details on this clone: Antigen specificity is unknown.

Overall study findings and caveats: A pattern of fewer insertions and more deletions at VDJ junctions was seen in type 1 diabetes patients. A greater similarity of naive, central memory and Treg TCRB repertoires was seen among patients than among healthy donors.

The ends were cut back, 5 bases at V and 5 bases at J, with 16 bases in the middle. The CDR3 covers 15 residues. Germline CDR1 is SGHTA and CDR2 is FQGNSA. The sample taken for sequencing was naive CD4+ T cells from blood. The sequence was obtained from a woman under 30 in good health. The chain couples TRBV7-2 to TRBJ2-1; possibly TRBD2 for D (7 bases). Here the CDR3 reads CASSLAGATHNEQFF. CDR3 in DNA: TGTGCCAGCAGCCTCGCGGGGGCGACGCACAATGAGCAGTTCTTC.